Included here is one TCR beta chain sequence, with context. Its antigen remains unknown. This entry belongs to a study of T cell repertoires in cytomegalovirus infection. Study overall: The authors used CMV epitopes that were HLA-C-restricted (recently identified) and HLA-B-restricted (well studied). Public TCR beta signatures marked donors with CMV infection and the matching HLA.

Using its own MiXCR run on the reads, TCRdb lists one record per CDR3 protein. The sample contains 680,000 or so distinct CDR3 sequences, around 35% of which appear only once. The CDR3 spans 15 residues. CDR1 and CDR2 from the germline V gene are SQVTM and ANQGSEA. V gave up 1 base and J gave up 6 bases, with 16 bases separating them. Overall study findings and caveats: There were HLA-C-restricted CMV-specific TCR beta clonotypes dominating the ex vivo response. Cumulative public TCR beta family frequency identified CMV carriers with the relevant HLA.

This receptor was identified in a human donor in good health (CMV status not recorded). Some clones in this sample may be carry-over from other donors' samples. The gene calls are TRBV29-1 and TRBJ2-1, with D possibly being TRBD1 or TRBD2 (5 bases each). This specimen consisted of cultured PBMCs, obtained from culture after CMV antigen stimulation. The CDR3 here is CSVEVMSVGGNEQFF. CDR3 sequence (DNA): TGCAGCGTTGAAGTCATGAGTGTTGGGGGCAATGAGCAGTTCTTC.